This T cell receptor (beta chain) was sequenced during a study of blood T cells in healthy people across ages (dated by TCRdb to 2014 to 2015). Notes on the research overall: In model experiments, template switching captured about one uniquely barcoded TCR beta cDNA molecule for every two T cells. To avoid experimental bias, donors of different ages were randomly spread across the sequencing lanes. To track age-related changes in TCR beta repertoire diversity, the study relied on deep sequencing normalized with unique cDNA molecular identifiers. Two additional independent replicas of 1 million unique cDNA reads from the same blood draw were analyzed for two donors (one aged 18 to 30 and one aged 80 or older). Four age groups were formed from the donors: young (average around 15 years), middle-aged (approximately 39), aged (62) and long-lived (more than 75).

The germline V gene yields WSHSY for CDR1 and SAAADI for CDR2. From its cysteine to its phenylalanine, the CDR3 spans 15 amino acids. Only CDR3 DNA is held: 45 bases, read in frame from base 1. Study-level results and caveats: The long-lived group showed more naive CD4+ T cells, fewer expanded clones and increased TCR diversity than the aged group, suggesting age selection. Donor CMV infection status was unknown, potentially confounding age-related changes in expanded clonotypes. Estimates of total diversity based on one million sequenced T cells were regarded as lower bounds and as underestimates. Conclusive comparison of naive and antigen-experienced compartments was prevented by the profiling of bulk unsorted PBMCs. As age increased, observed TCR beta diversity per million T cells dropped in a roughly linear way, and a significant reduction was already evident by age roughly 36. Observed TCR beta diversity correlated strongly with the percentage of naive T cells measured by flow cytometry.

This clonotype was recorded a few times. There is no known antigen for this receptor. Per-base qualities were not stored, and no clone one base away is much larger. The library was produced with 5' RACE. The run used an Illumina HiSeq 2500. A second roughly 6 to 12 cycle PCR used a sample-barcoded 5' primer and a J-beta primer mix. A template-switch 5' adaptor carrying 12 random nucleotides introduced a unique molecular identifier onto each TCR beta cDNA molecule. Each sample yielded at least 2.5 million CDR3-containing paired-end reads. The Mint cDNA synthesis kit, primed by a TRBC-specific oligonucleotide, was used to synthesize first-strand cDNA from all RNA. All cDNA was treated with uracil-DNA glycosylase and then went through a first 18-cycle PCR with the universal primers M1SS and BC2_uni_R. The study's processing was this. For normalization, 1 million high-quality reads were randomly selected from each sample, with every read carrying a distinct molecular identifier. Reads sharing molecular identifiers were discarded rather than binned into consensus sequences. CDR3 identification, clonotype clustering and error correction used MiTCR with a Q25 quality threshold and the strictest error-elimination algorithm. Lower-bound total TCR beta diversity was estimated with a nonparametric unseen species model using Euler transformation. The public reads were quality trimmed at Q25 with fastp and then assembled into clones with MiXCR by TCRdb, keeping productive beta chains. CDR3 protein duplicates are merged, each entry listing the most common genes and DNA. None of the V and J calls come from the authors' own analysis; TCRdb made them. The sample table records more than 650,000 distinct CDR3 sequences; about 53% of these occur just once. The ten largest clones add up to approximately 40% of the sample.

The roughly 39 donors, aged about 6 to 95 years, were systemically healthy Caucasian individuals from Russia. Roughly 10 milliliters of peripheral blood were drawn from each donor into EDTA-treated Vacutainer tubes. Ficoll-Paque density-gradient centrifugation was used to isolate PBMCs, with at least 6 million per sample. Total RNA, at least 5.5 micrograms per sample, was extracted from PBMCs with Trizol reagent. Naive CD45RAhigh/CD27high T cell percentages were measured by flow cytometry on a PBMC aliquot from every donor. The clonotype originates from a man older than 75 in good health. Sample: blood. The chain is assembled from TRBV10-2 and TRBJ2-5; 9 junctional bases match TRBD2. TRBJ2-7 matches the DNA end more closely, so the J call is doubtful. For the CDR3, the sequence is CASSEIAGGTYEQYF. The nucleotide sequence reads TGCGCCAGCAGTGAGATTGCGGGAGGGACCTACGAGCAGTACTTC.